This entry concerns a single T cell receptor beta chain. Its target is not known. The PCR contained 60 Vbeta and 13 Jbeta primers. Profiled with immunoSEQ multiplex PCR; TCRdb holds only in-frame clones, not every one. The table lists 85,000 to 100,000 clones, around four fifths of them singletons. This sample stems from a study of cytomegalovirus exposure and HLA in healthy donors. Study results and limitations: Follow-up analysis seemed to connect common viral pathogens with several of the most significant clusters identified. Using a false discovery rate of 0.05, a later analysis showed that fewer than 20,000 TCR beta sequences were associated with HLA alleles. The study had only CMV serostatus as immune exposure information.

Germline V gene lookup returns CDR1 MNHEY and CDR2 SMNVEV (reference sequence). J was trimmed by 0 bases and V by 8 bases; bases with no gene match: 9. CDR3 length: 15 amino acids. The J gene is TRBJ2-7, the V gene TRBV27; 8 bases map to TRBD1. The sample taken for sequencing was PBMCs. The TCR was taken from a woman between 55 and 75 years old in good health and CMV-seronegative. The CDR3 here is CASRYGQGGSYEQYF. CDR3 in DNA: TGTGCCAGCCGCTACGGACAGGGAGGCTCCTACGAGCAGTACTTC.